What follows describes a single TCR beta chain. The data were obtained in a study of patients and donors after allogeneic stem cell transplantation. TCRdb reprocessed the RT-PCR reads with MiXCR, giving one entry per CDR3 protein. The data contain roughly 140,000 distinct CDR3 sequences, about a third of them seen just once; the ten biggest clones take up around half. Germline assignment: CDR1 KGHDR and CDR2 SFDVKD. The CDR3 length is 17 residues. V was shortened by 0 bases and J by 5 bases, with 17 bases between the two germline ends. The chain uses TRBV24-1 and TRBJ2-3; possible D gene TRBD2, 5 bases. The TCR comes from a human donor who was either an allogeneic HSCT recipient or a stem cell or donor lymphocyte infusion donor (not recorded which). It is not recorded whose cells these are; they may come from a transplant donor. The material sequenced was blood, either unsorted or a sorted T cell fraction (not recorded which). This CDR3 reads CATSDLMRGRDQDTQYF. The DNA of the CDR3 is TGTGCCACCAGTGATTTGATGAGAGGGCGCGATCAAGATACGCAGTATTTT.